Listed below are T cell receptor beta chains from one sample, sequenced in a study of OX40 agonist ivuxolimab in advanced cancers. Measured with immunoSEQ multiplex PCR; TCRdb has only the in-frame clones, and not every one. This repertoire shows fewer than 55,000 clones, around 86% found once; its top ten account for 5.5% to 7%. The source material was CD4+ or CD8+ T cells sorted from blood, sampled in a trial of the OX40 agonist ivuxolimab. The receptors stem from an adult with an advanced solid tumor such as melanoma, head and neck, liver or kidney cancer. Each CDR3 is given with its conserved first and last residue. A D gene is named only where the DNA matches it firmly. Size values are once, few and many counts, or a class for expanded clones, and some rows have none.

TRBV28	once	TRBJ2-1	TRBD2	15	CASSLASGIVNEQFF	TGTGCCAGCAGTTTGGCTAGCGGGATTGTGAATGAGCAGTTCTTC
TRBV7-9	.	TRBJ1-1	.	15	CASSFGEGGNTEAFF	TGTGCCAGCAGCTTCGGGGAAGGGGGGAACACTGAAGCTTTCTTT
TRBV28	.	TRBJ2-1	.	11	CASTALNEQFF	TGTGCCAGCACGGCGTTGAATGAGCAGTTCTTC
TRBV29-1	.	TRBJ1-2	.	11	CSVALVYGYTF	TGCAGCGTTGCCCTCGTCTATGGCTACACCTTC
TRBV7-9	.	TRBJ2-7	TRBD2	15	CASSPGTSGLYEQYF	TGTGCCAGCAGCCCTGGGACTAGCGGGCTCTACGAGCAGTACTTC
TRBV7-9	medium-sized	TRBJ2-7	.	11	CASSFEGEQYF	TGTGCGAGCAGCTTCGAGGGGGAGCAGTACTTC
TRBV12-2	.	TRBJ2-1	.	15	CASRSQREGPNEQFF	TGTGCAAGTCGCTCCCAGCGGGAGGGCCCCAATGAGCAGTTCTTC
TRBV25-1	.	TRBJ1-2	TRBD1	14	CASSDPQGINGYTF	TGTGCCAGCAGTGATCCACAGGGGATCAATGGCTACACCTTC
TRBV6-4	.	TRBJ2-3	.	15	CASSIQGEGTDTQYF	TGTGCCAGCAGTATACAGGGAGAGGGCACAGATACGCAGTATTTT
TRBV13	.	TRBJ2-5	.	11	CASSTSATQYF	TGTGCCAGCAGCACCTCGGCGACCCAGTACTTC
TRBV25-1	.	TRBJ2-3	.	14	CASSELPEEGTQYF	TGTGCCAGCAGTGAATTGCCCGAGGAGGGAACGCAGTATTTT
TRBV11-2	.	TRBJ1-4	.	15	CASSPTSFGNEKLFF	TGTGCCAGCAGCCCAACCTCTTTCGGTAATGAAAAACTGTTTTTT
TRBV28	.	TRBJ2-5	.	13	CASSFFPGETQYF	TGTGCCAGCAGTTTTTTTCCGGGGGAGACCCAGTACTTC
TRBV6-1	.	TRBJ2-3	.	16	CASSEVPGGPADTQYF	TGTGCCAGCAGTGAAGTACCGGGCGGGCCCGCGGATACGCAGTATTTT
TRBV28	.	TRBJ1-1	.	14	CASSLVQGETEAFF	TGTGCCAGCAGTTTAGTACAGGGTGAGACTGAAGCTTTCTTT
TRBV7-2	.	TRBJ2-1	.	17	CASSLVPWTDPNNEQFF	TGTGCCAGCAGCTTAGTCCCCTGGACGGACCCAAACAATGAGCAGTTCTTC
TRBV27	.	TRBJ2-1	TRBD2	18	CASSLLGLAGGSYNEQFF	TGTGCCAGCAGCCTCCTGGGACTAGCGGGAGGATCCTACAATGAGCAGTTCTTC
TRBV28	.	TRBJ2-7	TRBD2	14	CASSLTIAGGEQYF	TGTGCCAGCAGTTTAACAATAGCGGGAGGCGAGCAGTACTTC
TRBV25-1	.	TRBJ1-6	TRBD1	15	CASSWGTGRGSPLHF	TGTGCCAGCAGTTGGGGGACAGGGAGGGGTTCACCCCTCCACTTT
TRBV11-2	once	TRBJ1-2	.	12	CASSLDESGYTF	TGTGCCAGCAGCTTAGATGAGTCTGGCTACACCTTC
TRBV27	.	TRBJ2-1	TRBD2	14	CASSWGLREGQQFF	TGTGCCAGCAGTTGGGGGCTGCGGGAGGGACAGCAGTTCTTC
TRBV6-6	.	TRBJ2-5	.	14	CASSYSTGQETQYF	TGTGCCAGCAGTTACTCGACAGGTCAAGAGACCCAGTACTTC
TRBV5-1	.	TRBJ1-3	.	14	CASSLAGPGNTIYF	TGCGCCAGCAGCTTGGCGGGACCTGGAAACACCATATATTTT
TRBV4-1	.	TRBJ2-3	.	15	CASSQDYLSTDTQYF	TGCGCCAGCAGTCAAGACTATCTTTCCACAGATACGCAGTATTTT
TRBV7-8	few	TRBJ1-5	TRBD1	15	CASSLVGTGVQPQHF	TGTGCCAGCAGCTTAGTCGGGACAGGGGTGCAGCCCCAGCATTTT
TRBV11-2	.	TRBJ1-1	.	13	CASSHGGVTEAFF	TGTGCCAGCAGCCATGGAGGGGTGACTGAAGCTTTCTTT
TRBV7-9	.	TRBJ2-7	TRBD1	14	CASSTTGLPYEQYF	TGTGCCAGCAGCACGACAGGGCTCCCTTACGAGCAGTACTTC
TRBV28	.	TRBJ2-1	TRBD2	17	CASSLSLTSGSNNEQFF	TGTGCCAGCAGTTTATCGCTGACTAGCGGGAGTAACAATGAGCAGTTCTTC